These T cell receptor beta chains were read from a single sample in a study of blood T cell repertoires in COVID-19. Some clones are missing from TCRdb's copy, which holds only in-frame ones; the method was immunoSEQ multiplex PCR. This table holds about 130,000 clones, approximately 70% found once. Source material: peripheral blood. Every receptor here comes from an older woman with acute or convalescent COVID-19. The CDR3 runs from the conserved cysteine through the conserved F or W. Fields, in order: clone size, J gene, D gene, V gene, CDR3 protein, CDR3 DNA. The D gene is left open where the match is weak. Some rows have no size entry. The others give once, few or many, or a class for an expanded clone.

>NA|TRBJ1-2|NA|TRBV6-4
CASSDPPSSYGYTF
TGTGCCAGCAGTGACCCCCCTAGTTCGTATGGCTACACCTTC
>NA|TRBJ1-5|NA|TRBV6-6
CASRPGMSPQPQHF
TGTGCCAGCAGGCCAGGAATGTCTCCTCAGCCCCAGCATTTT
>once|TRBJ2-1|NA|TRBV5-1
CASSLGASTNEQFF
TGCGCCAGCAGCTTAGGAGCTAGCACGAATGAGCAGTTCTTC
>few|TRBJ2-3|TRBD1|TRBV10-2
CASNPLTGGRLDTQYF
TGCGCCAGCAATCCACTAACAGGGGGCCGATTAGATACGCAGTATTTT
>NA|TRBJ1-2|TRBD1|TRBV19
CASSIAAGQGYGYTF
TGTGCCAGTAGTATTGCCGCGGGACAGGGATATGGCTACACCTTC
>NA|TRBJ1-1|TRBD1|TRBV5-1
CASSWTGEAEAFF
TGCGCCAGCAGTTGGACAGGGGAAGCTGAAGCTTTCTTT
>NA|TRBJ1-1|NA|TRBV7-9
CASSITTEAFF
TGTGCCAGCAGCATAACTACTGAAGCTTTCTTT
>once|TRBJ2-7|NA|TRBV5-1
CASHRTGVSEQYF
TGCGCCAGTCACCGAACGGGAGTCAGCGAGCAGTACTTC
>NA|TRBJ2-3|TRBD2|TRBV4-2
CASSQVLTSGTSTDTQYF
TGTGCCAGCAGCCAGGTACTTACTAGCGGGACCAGCACAGATACGCAGTATTTT
>NA|TRBJ1-5|TRBD1|TRBV10-3
CATVRGQGSGNQPQHF
TGTGCCACCGTTAGGGGACAGGGATCGGGCAATCAGCCCCAGCATTTT
>NA|TRBJ2-7|TRBD2|TRBV5-4
CASSFCGGISYEQYF
TGTGCCAGCAGCTTTTGCGGGGGGATCTCCTACGAGCAGTACTTC
>NA|TRBJ2-7|NA|TRBV28
CASSFPQGKTYEQYF
TGTGCCAGCAGCTTCCCCCAGGGTAAAACCTACGAGCAGTACTTC
>NA|TRBJ1-1|NA|TRBV2
CASTREMNTEAFF
TGTGCCAGCACGAGAGAAATGAACACTGAAGCTTTCTTT
>NA|TRBJ2-3|TRBD2|TRBV6-5
CASTLAGGPGDTQYF
TGTGCCAGCACCTTAGCGGGAGGGCCAGGGGATACGCAGTATTTT
>NA|TRBJ1-2|TRBD1|TRBV9
CASSVSSTGRYYGYTF
TGTGCCAGCAGCGTGTCCTCGACAGGGCGGTACTATGGCTACACCTTC
>few|TRBJ2-5|TRBD1|TRBV5-1
CASSLGQGALETQYF
TGCGCCAGCAGCTTAGGTCAGGGGGCTCTAGAGACCCAGTACTTC
>NA|TRBJ2-5|TRBD1|TRBV5-6
CASSLQGAGETQYF
TGTGCCAGCAGCTTGCAGGGGGCTGGGGAGACCCAGTACTTC
>NA|TRBJ1-2|NA|TRBV7-8
CASSLGGRAYGYTF
TGTGCCAGCAGCTTAGGAGGCAGGGCCTATGGCTACACCTTC
>NA|TRBJ1-1|NA|TRBV10-3
CAISTGNTEAFF
TGTGCCATCAGTACAGGGAACACTGAAGCTTTCTTT
>few|TRBJ2-7|TRBD2|TRBV30
CALSGGYEQYF
TGTGCCCTTAGCGGGGGATACGAGCAGTACTTC
>NA|TRBJ2-2|NA|TRBV7-2
CASSFDGTNTGELFF
TGTGCCAGCAGCTTCGACGGGACGAACACCGGGGAGCTGTTTTTT
>NA|TRBJ2-3|TRBD1|TRBV10-3
CAISESLGTGKADTQYF
TGTGCCATCAGTGAGTCACTGGGGACAGGGAAGGCAGATACGCAGTATTTT
>few|TRBJ2-3|TRBD2|TRBV29-1
CSVDPGRFSTDTQYF
TGCAGCGTTGATCCCGGGAGGTTCAGCACAGATACGCAGTATTTT
>NA|TRBJ2-3|NA|TRBV5-6
CASSSTGRGVTDTQYF
TGTGCCAGCAGCTCCACAGGGAGGGGTGTAACAGATACGCAGTATTTT
>few|TRBJ2-1|TRBD2|TRBV11-2
CASSLDSGRAFAEQFF
TGTGCCAGCAGCTTAGATAGCGGGAGGGCCTTCGCTGAGCAGTTCTTC
>NA|TRBJ2-3|TRBD1|TRBV9
CASSLADRGSTDTQYF
TGTGCCAGCAGCCTCGCAGACAGGGGGAGCACAGATACGCAGTATTTT
>NA|TRBJ2-7|TRBD2|TRBV6-5
CASSPSGIYYEQYF
TGTGCCAGCAGTCCCAGCGGGATTTACTACGAGCAGTACTTC
>NA|TRBJ1-2|NA|TRBV29-1
CSALGQTANYGYTF
TGCAGCGCCTTAGGACAAACAGCTAACTATGGCTACACCTTC
>NA|TRBJ1-5|TRBD1|TRBV6-5
CASRPPGQGHQPQHF
TGTGCCAGCCGCCCACCGGGACAGGGCCACCAGCCCCAGCATTTT
>few|TRBJ2-7|TRBD2|TRBV18
CASSPPLAGGIYEQYF
TGTGCCAGCTCACCTCCCCTAGCGGGGGGGATCTACGAGCAGTACTTC
>once|TRBJ1-2|NA|TRBV6-1
CASSDQGGGYTF
TGTGCCAGCAGTGACCAGGGTGGCGGCTACACCTTC
>NA|TRBJ2-1|NA|TRBV9
CASSVAVGLVDNEQFF
TGTGCCAGCAGCGTAGCTGTGGGGCTAGTGGACAATGAGCAGTTCTTC
>NA|TRBJ1-5|TRBD1|TRBV4-1
CASSQAGQGLGQPQHF
TGCGCCAGCAGCCAAGCGGGACAGGGACTAGGGCAGCCCCAGCATTTT